One sample yielded the 17 T cell receptor beta chains listed below, sequenced in a study of PD-1 blockade in classical Hodgkin lymphoma. Data came from immunoSEQ multiplex PCR; TCRdb stores just in-frame clones and leaves some out. This repertoire shows about 47,000 clones, nearly 80% found once; its top ten account for around 19%. Time point of the sample: cycle 4 day 1 (C4D1), after about 6 weeks of nivolumab. In every patient, relapse followed autologous stem cell transplantation, while exposure to brentuximab vedotin differed. The specimen was peripheral blood mononuclear cells (PBMCs), collected before the fourth cycle of nivolumab. Receptors were obtained from a human donor with classical Hodgkin lymphoma.

The rearrangement joins TRBV7-2 to TRBJ1-4; D might be TRBD1 (5 bases). CDR1 is SGHTA, CDR2 FQGNSA, per germline. The V end lost 3 bases, the J end lost 8 bases, and 16 bases lay between the germline ends. CDR3 size: 15 residues. This CDR3 reads CASSFSQGFWEKLFF. In DNA form, the CDR3 reads TGTGCCAGCAGCTTCAGTCAGGGTTTCTGGGAAAAACTGTTTTTT.

This clone came up once. V usage is TRBV30 and J usage is TRBJ1-2; 8 bases match TRBD1. This CDR3 region has 15 residues. V trimming: 1 base; J trimming: 3 bases; junction bases outside the gene matches: 7. Germline lookup yields CDR1 GTSNPN and CDR2 SVGIG (reference sequence). The chain's CDR3 is CAWSARQGRDYGYTF. The CDR3 DNA reads TGTGCCTGGAGTGCACGACAGGGGAGGGACTATGGCTACACCTTC.

The chain has TRBV7-2 and TRBJ2-7, with TRBD2 matching 13 bases. Per the germline V gene, CDR1 is SGHTA and CDR2 is FQGNSA. This CDR3 comprises 14 residues. Unmatched junction bases numbered 4, after V lost 5 bases and J lost 6 bases. In nucleotides, the CDR3 is TGTGCCAGCAGCAAACTAGCGGGGGGGCTCGAGCAGTACTTC. Amino acids: CASSKLAGGLEQYF.

The genes are TRBV5-4 and TRBJ2-7; possibly TRBD2 for D (6 bases). V lost 0 bases and J lost 3, with 10 bases in between. From germline, CDR1 is SGHNT and CDR2 YYREEE (reference sequence). CDR3 length equals 14 residues. CDR3: CASSLAGGDYEQYF. In DNA form, the CDR3 reads TGTGCCAGCAGCTTGGCCGGAGGGGACTACGAGCAGTACTTC.

This chain links TRBV4-2 with TRBJ2-3; TRBD1 aligns across 7 bases. The CDR3 contains 13 residues. From germline, CDR1 is LGHNA and CDR2 YNFKEQ. V lost 4 bases and J lost 5; bases outside the gene matches: 3. CDR3 residues: CASSPGTVDTQYF. As DNA, the CDR3 is TGTGCCAGCAGCCCAGGGACAGTAGATACGCAGTATTTT.

This rearrangement joins TRBV29-1 to TRBJ2-1, with 10 bases matching TRBD1. V shed 7 bases, J shed 8 bases, and the junction held 11 bases outside the gene matches. The CDR3 consists of 14 residues. Germline assignment: CDR1 SQVTM and CDR2 ANQGSEA. The CDR3 loop is CSAGRGTGDDEQFF. CDR3 DNA: TGCAGCGCTGGGAGGGGGACAGGGGACGATGAGCAGTTCTTC.

The chain couples TRBV19 to TRBJ1-5; TRBD1 matches at 10 bases. This CDR3 contains 17 residues. CDR1 and CDR2 from the germline V gene are LNHDA and SQIVND (reference sequence). The V segment lost 5 bases and the J segment 0 bases; nucleotides outside the gene matches: 7. This CDR3 reads CASSLRDRGYSNQPQHF. For the CDR3, the DNA is TGTGCCAGTAGTCTCCGGGACAGGGGTTATAGCAATCAGCCCCAGCATTTT.

The chain links TRBV11-2 to TRBJ2-7; 9 bases fit TRBD1. The CDR3 spans 15 residues. V was clipped by 4 bases and J by 0 bases; unmatched bases: 4. Germline V gene sequence: CDR1 SGHAT, CDR2 FQNNGV. The CDR3 region has the DNA TGTGCCAGCAGCTATCCACAGGGGGCCTCCTACGAGCAGTACTTC. Residues: CASSYPQGASYEQYF.

The chain recombines TRBV6-1 with TRBJ1-2; no clear D gene. CDR1 is MNHNS and CDR2 is SASEGT in the germline V gene. CDR3 length: 13 amino acids. Trimming removed 0 bases at V and 4 bases at J, with 6 bases between. CDR3 DNA sequence: TGTGCCAGCAGTGAAGCAGGGTCCTATGGCTACACCTTC. Its translation: CASSEAGSYGYTF.

V and J are TRBV9 and TRBJ2-5; tentatively, D is TRBD2 (6 bases). CDR3 length equals 14 residues. Trimming shortened V by 3 bases and J by 10 bases, and 19 bases separated the two germline ends. Germline V gives CDR1 SGDLS, CDR2 YYNGEE. Here the CDR3 DNA reads TGTGCCAGCAGCGCGGGGGTGGACATCCCGGGCCAGTACTTC. This encodes CASSAGVDIPGQYF.

The V call is TRBV18, the J call TRBJ2-1; 11 bases match TRBD2. The V gene's germline CDR1 is KGHSH and CDR2 LQKENI. The CDR3 is 16 residues long. Losses at the gene ends were 1 base for V and 4 bases for J; bases not matched to a gene: 3. CDR3 nucleotide sequence: TGTGCCAGCTCACCACAACTAGCGGGAGTGTACAATGAGCAGTTCTTC. Translation gives CASSPQLAGVYNEQFF.

This clone was seen a single time. The rearrangement joins TRBV6-5 to TRBJ2-7; TRBD1 agrees at 9 bases. Trimming cost V 0 bases and J 4 bases; bases outside gene matches: 4. This CDR3 spans 15 amino acids. The germline gives CDR1 MNHEY, CDR2 SVGAGI. CDR3 protein: CASSYSDRGIYEQYF. Here the CDR3 DNA reads TGTGCCAGCAGTTACTCTGACAGGGGGATATACGAGCAGTACTTC.

The chain has TRBV27 and TRBJ2-7; D gene ambiguous. V lost 5 bases and J 5 bases, leaving 19 bases between the germline ends. Germline V gene lookup returns CDR1 MNHEY and CDR2 SMNVEV (reference sequence). The CDR3 totals 15 residues. The CDR3 nucleotides read TGTGCCAGCAGTACCCGGCCTTATCTTCGAGACGAGCAGTACTTC. Residues: CASSTRPYLRDEQYF.

The chain has TRBV9 and TRBJ2-1; 8 nucleotides align to TRBD2. CDR3 size: 13 residues. V trimming: 0 bases; J trimming: 10 bases; junction bases outside the gene matches: 3. The germline gives CDR1 SGDLS, CDR2 YYNGEE. CDR3 DNA sequence: TGTGCCAGCAGCGTAGCCGCGGGGGGCGAGCAGTTCTTC. Its protein product is CASSVAAGGEQFF.

This chain joins TRBV30 and TRBJ2-5; D not resolved. The J call is doubtful: the DNA matches TRBJ2-7 better. Germline V CDR1 and CDR2: GTSNPN, SVGIG (reference sequence). The CDR3 has 14 amino acids. The CDR3 loop is CAWLEKLSSYEQYF. The CDR3 coding sequence is TGTGCCTGGCTTGAGAAATTGAGCTCCTACGAGCAGTACTTC.

The V call is TRBV9, the J call TRBJ2-2; 9 bases fit TRBD1. CDR1 and CDR2 from the germline V gene are SGDLS and YYNGEE. Trimming at V came to 3 bases and at J to 6 bases, leaving 3 bases not matched to a gene. The CDR3 extends over 14 amino acids. The CDR3: CASSARTGAGELFF. DNA for the CDR3: TGTGCCAGCAGCGCAAGGACAGGGGCCGGGGAGCTGTTTTTT.

This sequence joins TRBV19 and TRBJ1-1, with D unresolved. The CDR3 length is 11 residues. Trimming took 5 bases from V and 4 from J, leaving 5 bases between them. The germline V gene has CDR1 LNHDA and CDR2 SQIVND (reference sequence). The CDR3 bases are TGTGCCAGTAGTTTTGGCACTGAAGCTTTCTTT. It specifies CASSFGTEAFF.